Listed here are 8 T cell receptor beta chains from one sample, sequenced in a study of lymphopenia after photon versus proton radiotherapy. Sequencing used immunoSEQ multiplex PCR; TCRdb keeps in-frame clones, though not all of them. Of 35,000 to 50,000 clones listed, approximately 80% are singletons. The sequenced sample was peripheral blood, obtained from a patient treated with proton-based radiotherapy. Receptors originate from a woman between 70 and 85 years old with pancreatic cancer.

The CDR3 coding sequence is TGTGCCACCGGACAGGTTAAAGTGTGGGACACTGAAGCTTTCTTT. Translating gives CATGQVKVWDTEAFF. The genes are TRBV7-2 and TRBJ1-1, with TRBD1 identical over 7 bases. V was clipped by 10 bases and J by 3 bases; unmatched bases: 14. Germline assignment: CDR1 SGHTA and CDR2 FQGNSA. The CDR3 is 15 residues long.

The chain is built from TRBV2 and TRBJ1-4; D is unclear. Germline lookup yields CDR1 SNHLY and CDR2 FYNNEI. The V gene lost 7 bases and the J gene lost 5 bases, with 5 bases spanning the gap. This CDR3 comprises 11 residues. The CDR3 protein is CASKRNEKLFF. DNA of the CDR3: TGTGCCAGCAAAAGAAATGAAAAACTGTTTTTT.

V gene TRBV19 combines with J gene TRBJ1-4, with D unclear. This CDR3 is built from 14 residues. Trimming took 10 bases from V and 0 from J, leaving 12 bases between them. Looked up from germline, CDR1 is LNHDA and CDR2 is SQIVND (reference sequence). CDR3 sequence: CATLPGPTNEKLFF. In DNA, the CDR3 is TGTGCCACCCTCCCGGGCCCAACTAATGAAAAACTGTTTTTT.

This clone was picked up one time. The chain combines TRBV2 with TRBJ2-7; TRBD1 might be the D (7 bases). There are 15 residues in the CDR3. Trimming cost V 5 bases and J 6 bases, with 20 bases left between them. CDR1 is SNHLY, CDR2 FYNNEI, per germline. The CDR3 sequence: CASSLRRGLGIEQYF. The CDR3 nucleotides are TGTGCCAGCAGTCTTCGGAGGGGGCTCGGGATCGAGCAGTACTTC.

The V and J genes are TRBV28 and TRBJ2-2; D gene unclear. Germline CDR1 and CDR2: MDHEN and SYDVKM. This CDR3 spans 17 amino acids. V dropped 3 bases and J dropped 6 bases, with 20 bases sitting between them. CDR3 nucleotides: TGTGCCAGCAGTTTTTTCAAGGGCCTCCAAATCCCCGGGGAGCTGTTTTTT. Its translation: CASSFFKGLQIPGELFF. Full variable domain (missing parts from reference TRBV28 and TRBJ2-2): DVKVTQSSRYLVKRTGEKVFLECVQDMDHENMFWYRQDPGLGLRLIYFSYDVKMKEKGDIPEGYSVSREKKERFSLILESASTNQTSMYLCASSFFKGLQIPGELFFGEGSRLTVL.

The rearrangement uses TRBV4-3 and TRBJ1-3; no firm D call. Germline CDR1 and CDR2: LGHNA and YSLEER. Trimming removed 4 bases from V and 0 bases from J, with 7 bases in between. This CDR3 has 14 residues. CDR3 protein: CASSLEDSGNTIYF. CDR3 coding DNA: TGCGCCAGCAGCCTAGAGGACTCTGGAAACACCATATATTTT.

The chain combines TRBV6-5 with TRBJ2-1; TRBD2 aligns across 10 bases. This CDR3 is built from 15 residues. The germline V gene has CDR1 MNHEY and CDR2 SVGAGI. V was pared by 1 base and J by 8 bases, with 5 bases of the junction left unmatched. The CDR3 DNA follows: TGTGCCAGCAGTTACTTGGCTAGCGGGAGTCATGAGCAGTTCTTC. It is translated as CASSYLASGSHEQFF.

The chain carries TRBV11-1 and TRBJ2-4, with D tentatively TRBD1 (6 bases). From germline, CDR1 is SGHAT and CDR2 FQDESV (reference sequence). V was trimmed by 2 bases and J by 3 bases, leaving 8 bases between them. The CDR3 loop spans 14 amino acids. CDR3 DNA: TGTGCCAGCAGCTTACAGGGGAACAAAAACATTCAGTACTTC. It specifies CASSLQGNKNIQYF.